What follows describes a single T cell receptor beta chain. The authors' processing: Amplification of reference gene primers was used by the study to estimate nucleated cell counts. The repertoire was sequenced with immunoSEQ multiplex PCR; TCRdb's copy has only in-frame clones and lacks some. V and J calls and clone size are given by that table; D and trimming were obtained from the DNA. This sample has about 150,000 clones, with 65% to 85% found just once. This sample was taken from a study of blood T cell repertoires in COVID-19. For the study at large: From the United States, Italy and Spain came samples of acute and convalescent COVID-19. In each case, the material was cDNA or gDNA derived from T cells, B-cell-depleted T cells, or PBMCs.

The CDR3 is made up of 14 amino acids. Trimming at V came to 5 bases and at J to 8 bases, leaving 7 bases not matched to a gene. Germline lookup yields CDR1 MNHEY and CDR2 SMNVEV (reference sequence). Sample: peripheral blood. This sequence was found in a woman aged 45-60 years with acute or convalescent COVID-19. This chain connects TRBV27 to TRBJ1-2, with 11 bases matching TRBD1. The CDR3 reads CASSRGQGAFGYTF. CDR3 sequence (DNA): TGTGCCAGCAGTCGTGGACAGGGGGCCTTCGGCTACACCTTC.